This T cell receptor beta chain is drawn from a study of identical twins. From germline, CDR1 is SQVTM and CDR2 ANQGSEA. V lost 5 bases and J lost 0, with 10 bases in between. The CDR3 loop spans 13 amino acids. Every one of the donors was a healthy Caucasian. Study-level points and caveats: Alpha sequences that were out-of-frame and twin-shared showed an excess of low generation probability. Abundant beta clonotypes from cord blood had fewer insertions, unlike memory repertoires, which showed none.

Each CDR3 protein is one row after TCRdb ran MiXCR on the 5' RACE reads. The data hold 500,000 to 550,000 distinct CDR3 sequences, with under 25% observed a single time. In regard to this clonotype: The antigen is not known.

This sample also appeared in a second study, on T cells expressing NK-cell markers.

The chain uses TRBV29-1 and TRBJ1-1, with D perhaps TRBD1 (5 bases). Sequenced sample: CD4+ T cells sorted from blood. The source of this sequence is a woman between 18 and 29 years old in good health. The CDR3: CSVSTVMNTEAFF. CDR3 nucleotides: TGCAGCGTTTCGACAGTCATGAACACTGAAGCTTTCTTT.